This T cell receptor (beta chain) originates from a study of vaccination and CD4 T cells after COVID-19. Looking at the study overall: Cultures serving as controls received a peptide pool (CEFX or HIV-1 Nef) or no peptide. Study-wide results and caveats: A nonsignificant rise from roughly 22 to 38 was seen in the median number of SARS-CoV-2-reactive clonotypes. Spike mono-reactivity held for 304 of 307 vaccine-specific clones in convalescent patients.

Oncomine TCR Beta short-read sequencing was applied to DNA from cultured CD4+ T cells. Genomic DNA was extracted from cultured CD4+ T cells. TCRdb processed the PCR reads anew with MiXCR; each CDR3 protein has one entry. This sample has more than 20,000 distinct CDR3 sequences, with about 45% found just once. A word on this clonotype: The antigen is not known.

Indicated treatment: roughly 10-day PBMC culture with coronavirus spike peptide pools or control peptides (ViraFEST assay). The V segment lost 2 bases and the J segment 4 bases; nucleotides outside the gene matches: 7. Germline V CDR1 and CDR2: SSHAT, FNYEAQ (reference sequence). The CDR3 has 15 residues. The sample comprised CD4+ T cells from blood, cultured in vitro. This sequence was found in a human donor who had recovered from COVID-19. This sequence joins TRBV7-7 and TRBJ2-5; 7 bases fit TRBD1. CDR3 bases: TGTGCCAGCAGCTTAATGACAGGGCAGGCAGAGACCCAGTACTTC. Translation: CASSLMTGQAETQYF.